This T cell receptor (beta chain) comes out of a study of blood T cell repertoires in COVID-19. At the level of the study: The samples span acute and convalescent COVID-19 from the United States, Italy and Spain. In each case, the material was cDNA or gDNA derived from T cells, B-cell-depleted T cells, or PBMCs.

Authors' processing steps: How many nucleated cells were present was estimated from reference gene primer amplification. Sequencing used immunoSEQ multiplex PCR; TCRdb keeps in-frame clones, though not all of them. V, J and clone size were drawn from that table, and D and trimming were deduced from the DNA. The table includes under 250,000 clones, roughly 83% detected once. The CDR3 sequence is 14 residues long. CDR1 is SGHRS, CDR2 YFSETQ, per germline. V lost 2 bases and J lost 7, with 15 bases in between. J is TRBJ2-5 and V is TRBV5-1; tentative D call: TRBD2 (5 bases). The material sequenced was peripheral blood. The source of this sequence is a man older than 75 with acute or convalescent COVID-19. CDR3 in amino acids: CASSFGVESPTQYF. CDR3 DNA: TGCGCCAGCAGCTTCGGGGTAGAAAGCCCGACCCAGTACTTC.